This entry concerns a single TCR beta chain. Its ends do not fully match the called genes, so a read error is possible. The data originate from a study of shared clonotypes between healthy human individuals. This CDR3 has 13 residues. CDR1 KGHSH and CDR2 LQKENI come from the germline V gene. Donors were healthy HIV-negative adults without recently reported acute infections or vaccinations. Profiled with immunoSEQ multiplex PCR; TCRdb holds only in-frame clones, not every one. The profile covers a few million clones, with 80% to 95% appearing a single time and approximately 0.4% taken by the ten largest.

The sample was naive CD4+ T cells from PBMCs. Subset denoted: CD45RA+ positively selected. The sequence was collected from a man between 18 and 35 years old in good health. Some clones in this sample may be carry-over from other donors' samples. The rearrangement links TRBV18 to TRBJ2-3; D gene unclear. CDR3 DNA: TGTGCCAGCTCACCGACTGGCACACATACGCAGTATTTT. It yields the protein CASSPTGTHTQYF.